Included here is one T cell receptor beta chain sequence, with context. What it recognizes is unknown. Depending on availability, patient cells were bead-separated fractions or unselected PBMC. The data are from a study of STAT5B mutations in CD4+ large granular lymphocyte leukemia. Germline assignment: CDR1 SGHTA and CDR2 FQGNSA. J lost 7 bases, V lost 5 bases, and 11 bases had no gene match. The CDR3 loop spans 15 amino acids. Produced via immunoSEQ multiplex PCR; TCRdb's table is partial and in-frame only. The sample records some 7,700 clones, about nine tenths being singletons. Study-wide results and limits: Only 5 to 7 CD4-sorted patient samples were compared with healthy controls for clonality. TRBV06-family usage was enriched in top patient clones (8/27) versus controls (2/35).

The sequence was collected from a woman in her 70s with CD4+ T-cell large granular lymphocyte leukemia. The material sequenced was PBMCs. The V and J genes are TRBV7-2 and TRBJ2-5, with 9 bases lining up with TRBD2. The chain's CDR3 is CASSPPGLAVWTQYF. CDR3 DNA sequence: TGTGCCAGCAGCCCGCCGGGACTAGCAGTATGGACCCAGTACTTC.